The 23 T cell receptor beta chains below all came from one sample that was sequenced in a study of shared clonotypes between healthy human individuals. TCRdb's copy holds only in-frame clones and misses some; the assay was immunoSEQ multiplex PCR. The sample records about 1 million clones, approximately 70% being singletons. The specimen was memory CD4+ T cells sorted from blood. Subset: CD45RA-negative fraction. The receptors derive from a young man in good health.

This chain links TRBV14 with TRBJ2-3; D could derive from TRBD1 or TRBD2 (5 bases each). Deletions cut 4 bases from V and 2 bases from J, with 16 bases between. Germline CDR1 is SGHDN and CDR2 is FVKESK. The CDR3 length is 16 residues. The CDR3 bases are TGTGCCAGCAGCCGGGGGAGTAAGGGGTCCACAGATACGCAGTATTTT. It yields the protein CASSRGSKGSTDTQYF.

The chain joins TRBV6-5 to TRBJ2-5; TRBD2 matches 12 bases. Germline V lookup: CDR1 MNHEY, CDR2 SVGAGI. The CDR3 spans 15 residues. The trim removed 2 bases at V and 7 bases at J, leaving 5 bases unmatched. The CDR3 loop is CASSYGLAGSGTQYF. The DNA of the CDR3 is TGTGCCAGCAGTTACGGACTAGCGGGAAGTGGGACCCAGTACTTC.

CDR3 coding DNA: TGCGCCAGCACGTCCAAAACAGGGGCCAACGTCCTGACTTTC. It yields the protein CASTSKTGANVLTF. The chain couples TRBV4-1 to TRBJ2-6, with D unresolved. V lost 7 bases and J 4 bases, leaving 11 bases between the germline ends. The CDR3 is made up of 14 amino acids. Germline V CDR1 and CDR2: MGHRA, YSYEKL.

Regarding this clone: Possible read error: a much larger clone is one base away. The same CDR3 can be traced to other DNA sequences in this sample. The chain has TRBV15 and TRBJ2-1, with D perhaps matching TRBD1 or TRBD2 (6 bases each). Germline-derived CDR1 and CDR2 are LNHNV and YYDKDF (reference sequence). Trimming stripped 5 bases from V and 0 bases from J, with 11 bases between. The CDR3 sequence is 15 residues long. This chain's CDR3 is CATSGGHFSYNEQFF. CDR3 sequence (DNA): TGTGCCACCAGCGGGGGGCACTTCTCCTACAATGAGCAGTTCTTC.

A note on this clone: One base away lies a much larger clone, so this may be a sequencing read error. Here the CDR3 DNA reads TGTGCCAGCAGAGAGAATGAAAAACTGTTTTTT. Protein sequence: CASRENEKLFF. The V and J genes are TRBV2 and TRBJ1-4; no firm D call. V was pared by 6 bases and J by 5 bases, with 4 bases between. The CDR3 sequence is 11 residues long. CDR1 is SNHLY, CDR2 FYNNEI, per germline.

This clone occurred a few times. The chain combines TRBV6-1 with TRBJ1-2, with D hard to call. This CDR3 contains 15 residues. Trimming took off 2 bases at V and 2 bases at J, with 12 bases between the two ends. Germline CDR1 MNHNS, CDR2 SASEGT. In DNA form, the CDR3 reads TGTGCCAGCAGTGAACGCGCAGCCCAGAACTATGGCTACACCTTC. It specifies CASSERAAQNYGYTF.

The gene calls are TRBV4-3 and TRBJ2-7; D gene uncertain. Germline CDR1 and CDR2: LGHNA and YSLEER. This CDR3 has 13 amino acids. V lost 0 bases, J lost 5 bases, and 8 bases lay in between. The CDR3 coding sequence is TGCGCCAGCAGCCAAGACCGTAATAACGAGCAGTACTTC. Its translation is CASSQDRNNEQYF.

This rearrangement joins TRBV7-9 to TRBJ2-7, with unresolved D. Looked up from germline, CDR1 is SEHNR and CDR2 is FQNEAQ (reference sequence). The length of the CDR3 is 11 residues. Trimming stripped 5 bases from V and 4 bases from J, with 6 bases between. The CDR3 DNA is TGTGCCAGCAGCACCTCTTACGAGCAGTACTTC. This encodes CASSTSYEQYF.

This sequence joins TRBV6-4 and TRBJ2-6; 7 bases line up with TRBD1. Trimming cost V 6 bases and J 2 bases; bases outside gene matches: 7. Germline V gene data show CDR1 as MRHNA and CDR2 as SNTAGT. The CDR3 length is 16 residues. As DNA, the CDR3 is TGTGCCAGCAGCCCCGACAGGGTTCCTGGGGCCAACGTCCTGACTTTC. Encoded protein: CASSPDRVPGANVLTF.

This sequence joins TRBV6-1 and TRBJ2-3; 10 bases fit TRBD1. Trimming cost V 3 bases and J 9 bases; bases outside gene matches: 3. This CDR3 comprises 13 residues. Germline-derived CDR1 and CDR2 are MNHNS and SASEGT. The CDR3 region is CASSERQGATQYF. The CDR3 DNA sequence: TGTGCCAGCAGTGAGAGACAGGGGGCAACGCAGTATTTT.

The chain employs TRBV6-6 and TRBJ2-2; TRBD1 might be the D (6 bases). Deletions cut 6 bases from V and 7 bases from J, with 15 bases between. The CDR3 is 14 amino acids. The germline gives CDR1 MNHNY, CDR2 SVGAGI (reference sequence). CDR3 region: CASSRTGTSGELFF. DNA for the CDR3: TGTGCCAGCAGCCGCACAGGGACGAGCGGGGAGCTGTTTTTT.

Comment on this clone: A single base separates this from a much larger clone, so it may be a read error. V gene TRBV6-5 combines with J gene TRBJ1-2, with 7 positions matching TRBD1. With 4 bases clipped from V and 4 bases from J, the junction kept 3 bases outside the gene matches. CDR1 is MNHEY and CDR2 is SVGAGI in the germline V gene. The CDR3 covers 13 residues. The CDR3 protein is CASSSTGTYGYTF. Here the CDR3 DNA reads TGTGCCAGCAGTTCGACAGGGACCTATGGCTACACCTTC.

The V and J genes are TRBV5-1 and TRBJ1-1; no firm D call. Germline V gene data show CDR1 as SGHRS and CDR2 as YFSETQ. The CDR3 is 13 amino acids. V was shortened by 5 bases and J by 1 base, with 9 bases between the two germline ends. CDR3 region: CASRLRGNTEAFF. The CDR3 region has the DNA TGCGCCAGCAGACTGCGGGGGAACACTGAAGCTTTCTTT.

V usage is TRBV15 and J usage is TRBJ1-2; the D is unclear. Germline V CDR1 and CDR2: LNHNV, YYDKDF (reference sequence). This CDR3 spans 15 amino acids. V was trimmed by 0 bases and J by 7 bases, leaving 15 bases between them. The CDR3 coding sequence is TGTGCCACCAGCAGAGAACGTCAGACCTGGGGTGGCTACACCTTC. Protein: CATSRERQTWGGYTF.

The chain joins TRBV6-5 to TRBJ2-6; unclear D gene. Germline V gene data show CDR1 as MNHEY and CDR2 as SVGAGI. Trimming removed 8 bases from V and 2 bases from J, with 7 bases in between. The CDR3 runs 13 residues. CDR3 residues: CASLSPGANVLTF. The CDR3 DNA follows: TGTGCCAGCCTCTCGCCTGGGGCCAACGTCCTGACTTTC.

The rearrangement uses TRBV6-5 and TRBJ2-6; TRBD2 might be the D (6 bases). CDR1 MNHEY and CDR2 SVGAGI come from the germline V gene. The CDR3 extends over 15 amino acids. Trimming cost V 4 bases and J 3 bases, with 10 bases left between them. The CDR3 sequence is CASSSRRDGANVLTF. The CDR3 bases are TGTGCCAGCAGTTCTAGGAGGGATGGGGCCAACGTCCTGACTTTC.

The chain has TRBV18 and TRBJ2-5, with TRBD1 as a possible D gene (6 bases). The CDR3 runs 13 residues. Per the germline V gene, CDR1 is KGHSH and CDR2 is LQKENI. V was cut by 3 bases and J by 10 bases, with 15 bases left in between. In DNA form, the CDR3 reads TGTGCCAGCTCACCGTCCTTTGACAGGCACCAGTACTTC. Its translation: CASSPSFDRHQYF.

This clone was detected only a few times. The chain carries TRBV2 and TRBJ1-4; unclear D gene. Germline V lookup: CDR1 SNHLY, CDR2 FYNNEI. Trimming pared 2 bases from V and 2 bases from J, leaving 9 bases between. The CDR3 totals 15 residues. Here the CDR3 reads CASSELYGTNEKLFF. Here the CDR3 DNA reads TGTGCCAGCAGTGAACTTTATGGGACTAATGAAAAACTGTTTTTT.

This clone has more than one count but fewer than ten. The chain links TRBV7-9 to TRBJ1-2; 9 bases map to TRBD1. The length of the CDR3 is 14 residues. V shed 4 bases, J shed 5 bases, and the junction held 5 bases outside the gene matches. Germline CDR1 and CDR2: SEHNR and FQNEAQ (reference sequence). CDR3 nucleotide sequence: TGTGCCAGCAGCTCGGACAGGGGAAGGTATGGCTACACCTTC. Translation gives CASSSDRGRYGYTF.

The chain joins TRBV5-6 to TRBJ2-7, with D perhaps TRBD1 (5 bases). Germline CDR1 reads SGHDT; CDR2 reads YYEEEE. The CDR3 spans 12 residues. Trimming shortened V by 4 bases and J by 9 bases, and 14 bases separated the two germline ends. Here the CDR3 DNA reads TGTGCCAGCAGCCTAACGGACATGGGGCAGTACTTC. Translating gives CASSLTDMGQYF.

V and J are TRBV6-6 and TRBJ2-7; the D call may be TRBD1 or TRBD2 (5 bases each). This CDR3 spans 13 amino acids. Germline loops: CDR1 MNHNY, CDR2 SVGAGI (reference sequence). Trimming removed 6 bases from V and 2 bases from J, with 11 bases in between. The CDR3 region is CASSRDGAYEQYF. The CDR3 DNA follows: TGTGCCAGCAGCCGGGACGGGGCCTACGAGCAGTACTTC.

The chain couples TRBV10-1 to TRBJ2-7, with TRBD2 as a possible D gene (5 bases). The CDR3 spans 13 residues. Germline V gene data show CDR1 as WNHNN and CDR2 as SYGVQD (reference sequence). V dropped 6 bases and J dropped 10 bases, with 19 bases sitting between them. CDR3 coding DNA: TGCGCCAGCAGCCAAGCGGTTGCAACCGTCCAGTACTTC. This codes for CASSQAVATVQYF.

The rearrangement links TRBV5-6 to TRBJ2-7; 8 positions match TRBD2. Germline CDR1 SGHDT, CDR2 YYEEEE. The ends lost 1 base at V and 5 bases at J; junction bases unmatched: 8. CDR3 length equals 15 residues. In DNA, the CDR3 is TGTGCCAGCAGCTTGAGCGGGAGAGCTAGGAACGAGCAGTACTTC. Translation gives CASSLSGRARNEQYF.